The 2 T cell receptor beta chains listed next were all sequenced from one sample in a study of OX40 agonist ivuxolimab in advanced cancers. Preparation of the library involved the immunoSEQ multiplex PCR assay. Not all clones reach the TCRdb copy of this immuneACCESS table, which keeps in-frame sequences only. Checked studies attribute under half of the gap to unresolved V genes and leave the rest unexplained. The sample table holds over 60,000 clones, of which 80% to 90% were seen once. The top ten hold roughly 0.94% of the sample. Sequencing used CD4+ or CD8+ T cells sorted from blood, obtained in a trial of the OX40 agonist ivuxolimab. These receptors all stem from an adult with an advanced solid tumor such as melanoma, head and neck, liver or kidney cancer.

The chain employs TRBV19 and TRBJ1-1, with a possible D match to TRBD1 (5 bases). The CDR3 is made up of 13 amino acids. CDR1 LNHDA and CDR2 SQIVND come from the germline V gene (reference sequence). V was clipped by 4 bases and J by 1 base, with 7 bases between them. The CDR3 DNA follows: TGTGCCAGTAGTAGGGACTCGAACACTGAAGCTTTCTTT. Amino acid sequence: CASSRDSNTEAFF.

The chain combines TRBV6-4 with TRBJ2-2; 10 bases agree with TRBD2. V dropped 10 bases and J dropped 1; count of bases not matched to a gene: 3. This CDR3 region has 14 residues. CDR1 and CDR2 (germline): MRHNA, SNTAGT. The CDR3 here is CATRLAGNTGELFF. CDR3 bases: TGTGCCACACGACTAGCGGGGAACACCGGGGAGCTGTTTTTT.